Here is one T cell receptor (beta chain) with its context. Its antigen is undetermined. TCRdb keeps only in-frame clones here, not all; method: immunoSEQ multiplex PCR. The sample carries some 100,000 clones, approximately 81% recorded once. CDR1 and CDR2 (germline): SEHNR, FQNEAQ (reference sequence). V was pared by 1 base and J by 6 bases, with 9 bases between. The CDR3 runs 14 residues. This sample is part of a study of OX40 agonist ivuxolimab in advanced cancers. Study-level results: Among expanded peripheral T cells, antigen specificity went undetermined. Those patients achieving a partial response at 0.1-3.0 mg/kg showed among the lowest clonal expansion.

The sample consisted of CD4+ or CD8+ T cells sorted from blood, taken in a trial of the OX40 agonist ivuxolimab. V and J are TRBV7-9 and TRBJ1-4; unclear D gene. The receptor comes from an adult with an advanced solid tumor such as melanoma, head and neck, liver or kidney cancer. CDR3 nucleotide sequence: TGTGCCAGCAGCTTAGGACGATTGGATGAAAAACTGTTTTTT. It codes for CASSLGRLDEKLFF.